This T cell receptor (beta chain) is drawn from a study of T cell responses to AZD1222 COVID-19 vaccine. Clones were sequenced by immunoSEQ multiplex PCR, and TCRdb holds only the in-frame ones, with some missing. The sample contains 150,000 to 200,000 clones, about 91% of which appear only once. Points from the study as a whole: Seropositive AZD1222 recipients at baseline numbered only 6 or 7. When two AZD1222 doses had been given, Spike-specific TCR breadth and depth rose. There were repertoire samples only from the period after the peak T cell response. Spike-wide vaccine-associated CD4 TCRs dominated at 160-218 and 743-854.

Trimming pared 4 bases from V and 7 bases from J, leaving 21 bases between. This CDR3 comprises 15 residues. Per the germline V gene, CDR1 is SGHRS and CDR2 is YFSETQ. On this clone: The antigen is not known.

Material: peripheral blood, obtained 28 days after the second AZD1222 dose. J is TRBJ2-7 and V is TRBV5-1; D perhaps matches TRBD1 (5 bases). The receptor comes from an adult who received the AZD1222 COVID-19 vaccine. The CDR3 region has the DNA TGCGCCAGCAGCCTCAGGGAACTGCAGGGAAAAGAGCAGTACTTC. The encoded protein is CASSLRELQGKEQYF.